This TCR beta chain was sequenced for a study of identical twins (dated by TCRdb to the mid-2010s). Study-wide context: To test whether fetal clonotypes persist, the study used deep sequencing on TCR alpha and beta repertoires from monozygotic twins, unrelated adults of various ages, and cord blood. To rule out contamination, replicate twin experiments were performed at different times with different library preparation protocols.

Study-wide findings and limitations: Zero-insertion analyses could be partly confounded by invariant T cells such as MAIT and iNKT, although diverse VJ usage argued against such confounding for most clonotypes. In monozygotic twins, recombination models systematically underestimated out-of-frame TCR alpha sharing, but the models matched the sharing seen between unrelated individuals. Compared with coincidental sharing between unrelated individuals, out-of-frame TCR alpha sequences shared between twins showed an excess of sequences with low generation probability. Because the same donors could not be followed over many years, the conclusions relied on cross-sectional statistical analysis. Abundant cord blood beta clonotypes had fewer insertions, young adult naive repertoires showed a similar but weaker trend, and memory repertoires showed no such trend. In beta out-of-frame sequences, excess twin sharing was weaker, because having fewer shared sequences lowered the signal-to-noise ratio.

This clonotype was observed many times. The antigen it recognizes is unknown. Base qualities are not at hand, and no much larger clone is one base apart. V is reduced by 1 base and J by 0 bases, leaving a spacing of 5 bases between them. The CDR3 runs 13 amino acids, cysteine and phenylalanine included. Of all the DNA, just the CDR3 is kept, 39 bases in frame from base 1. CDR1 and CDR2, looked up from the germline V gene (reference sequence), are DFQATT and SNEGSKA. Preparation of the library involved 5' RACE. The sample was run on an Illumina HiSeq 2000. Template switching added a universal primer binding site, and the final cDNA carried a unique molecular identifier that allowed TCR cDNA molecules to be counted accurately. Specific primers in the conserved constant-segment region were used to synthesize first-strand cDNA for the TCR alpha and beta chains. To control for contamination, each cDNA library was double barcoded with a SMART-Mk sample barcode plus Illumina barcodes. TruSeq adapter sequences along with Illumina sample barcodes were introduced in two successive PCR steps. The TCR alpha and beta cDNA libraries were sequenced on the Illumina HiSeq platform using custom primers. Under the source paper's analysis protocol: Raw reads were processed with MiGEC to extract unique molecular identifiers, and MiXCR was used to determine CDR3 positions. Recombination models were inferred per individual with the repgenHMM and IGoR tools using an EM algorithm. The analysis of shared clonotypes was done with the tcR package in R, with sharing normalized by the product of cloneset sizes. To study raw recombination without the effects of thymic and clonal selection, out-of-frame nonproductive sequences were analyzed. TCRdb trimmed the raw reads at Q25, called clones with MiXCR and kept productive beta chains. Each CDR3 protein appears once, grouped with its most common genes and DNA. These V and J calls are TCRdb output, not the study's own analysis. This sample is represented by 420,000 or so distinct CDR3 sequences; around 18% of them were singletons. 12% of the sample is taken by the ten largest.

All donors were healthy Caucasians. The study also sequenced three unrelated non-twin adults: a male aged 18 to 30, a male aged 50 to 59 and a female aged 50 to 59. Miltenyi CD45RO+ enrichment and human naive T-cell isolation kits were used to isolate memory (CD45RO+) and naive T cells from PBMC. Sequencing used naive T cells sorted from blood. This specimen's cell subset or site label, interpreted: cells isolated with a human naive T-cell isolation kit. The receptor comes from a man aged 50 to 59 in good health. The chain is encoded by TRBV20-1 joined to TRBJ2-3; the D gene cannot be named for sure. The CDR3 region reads CSARGASTDTQYF. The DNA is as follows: TGCAGTGCTAGAGGGGCCAGCACAGATACGCAGTATTTT.